This T cell receptor beta chain was captured by sequencing in a study of blood T cell repertoires in COVID-19. This clone was seen more than once but under ten times. Clones were read by immunoSEQ multiplex PCR, and TCRdb kept only the in-frame ones, dropping some. The top ten hold around 5% of the sample, which has approximately 120,000 clones, more than 75% seen once. The CDR3 has 16 residues. Trimming removed 4 bases from V and 3 bases from J; junction bases left unmatched: 10. Germline CDR1 reads MNHNY; CDR2 reads SVGAGI (reference sequence). The TCR sequence derives from a human donor in a cohort sampled during active COVID-19. This rearrangement joins TRBV6-6 to TRBJ1-1, with 8 positions matching TRBD1. Sequenced input: peripheral blood. CDR3: CASSSQGASGDTEAFF. Written as DNA, the CDR3 is TGTGCCAGCAGTTCCCAGGGGGCCAGCGGGGACACTGAAGCTTTCTTT.